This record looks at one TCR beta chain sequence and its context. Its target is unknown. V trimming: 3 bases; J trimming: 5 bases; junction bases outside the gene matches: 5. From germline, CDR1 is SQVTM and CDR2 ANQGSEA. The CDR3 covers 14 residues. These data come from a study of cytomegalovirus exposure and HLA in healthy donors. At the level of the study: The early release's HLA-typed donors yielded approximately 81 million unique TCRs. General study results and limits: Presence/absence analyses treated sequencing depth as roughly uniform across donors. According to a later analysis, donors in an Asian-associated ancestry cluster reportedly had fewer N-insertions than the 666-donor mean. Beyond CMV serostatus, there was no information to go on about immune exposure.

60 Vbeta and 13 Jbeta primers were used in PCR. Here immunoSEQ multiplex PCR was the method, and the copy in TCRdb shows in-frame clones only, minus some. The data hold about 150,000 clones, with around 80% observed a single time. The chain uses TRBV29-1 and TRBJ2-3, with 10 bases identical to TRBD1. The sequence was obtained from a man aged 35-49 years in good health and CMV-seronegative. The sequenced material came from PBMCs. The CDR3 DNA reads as TGCAGCGTTGATCAGGGGGACAGGGGAGATACGCAGTATTTT. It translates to CSVDQGDRGDTQYF.